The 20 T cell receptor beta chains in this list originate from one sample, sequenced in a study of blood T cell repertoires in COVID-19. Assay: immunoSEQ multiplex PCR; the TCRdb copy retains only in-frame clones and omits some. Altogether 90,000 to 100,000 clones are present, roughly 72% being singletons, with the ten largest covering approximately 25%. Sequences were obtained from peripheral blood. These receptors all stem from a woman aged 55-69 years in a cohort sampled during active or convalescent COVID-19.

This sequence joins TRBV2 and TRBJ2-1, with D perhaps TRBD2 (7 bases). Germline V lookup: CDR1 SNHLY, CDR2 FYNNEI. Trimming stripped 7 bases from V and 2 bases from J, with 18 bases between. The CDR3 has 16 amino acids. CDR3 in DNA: TGTGCCAGCACCCCGAACGTCGGGGGGCCCTACAATGAGCAGTTCTTC. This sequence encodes CASTPNVGGPYNEQFF.

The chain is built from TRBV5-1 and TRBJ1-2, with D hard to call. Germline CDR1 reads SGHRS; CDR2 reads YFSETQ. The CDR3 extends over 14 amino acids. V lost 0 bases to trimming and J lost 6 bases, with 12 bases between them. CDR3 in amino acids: CASSLGSGFHGYTF. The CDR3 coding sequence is TGCGCCAGCAGCTTGGGATCGGGGTTTCATGGCTACACCTTC.

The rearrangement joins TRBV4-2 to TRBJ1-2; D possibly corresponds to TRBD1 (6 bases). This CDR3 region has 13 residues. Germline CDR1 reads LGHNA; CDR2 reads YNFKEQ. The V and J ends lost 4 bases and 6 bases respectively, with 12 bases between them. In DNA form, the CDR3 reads TGTGCCAGCAGCCTAGGGGGTGCAGATGGCTACACCTTC. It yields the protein CASSLGGADGYTF.

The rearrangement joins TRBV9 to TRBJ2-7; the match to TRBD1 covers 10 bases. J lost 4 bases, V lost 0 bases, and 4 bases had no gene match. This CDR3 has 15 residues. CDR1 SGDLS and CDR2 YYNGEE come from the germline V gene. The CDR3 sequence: CASSVAGTGVYEQYF. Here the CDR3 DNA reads TGTGCCAGCAGCGTAGCAGGGACAGGGGTTTACGAGCAGTACTTC.

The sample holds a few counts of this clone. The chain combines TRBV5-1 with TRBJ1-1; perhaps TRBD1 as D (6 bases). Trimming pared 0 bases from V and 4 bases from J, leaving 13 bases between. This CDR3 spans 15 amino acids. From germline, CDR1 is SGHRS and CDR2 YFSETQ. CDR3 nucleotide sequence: TGCGCCAGCAGCTTGGGGCCCAGGGGTGGCACTGAAGCTTTCTTT. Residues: CASSLGPRGGTEAFF.

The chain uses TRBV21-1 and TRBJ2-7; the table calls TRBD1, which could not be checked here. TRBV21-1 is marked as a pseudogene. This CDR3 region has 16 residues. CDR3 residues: CASSKSTAGYPYEQYF. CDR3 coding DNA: TGTGCCAGCAGCAAGTCGACGGCAGGGTACCCGTACGAGCAGTACTTC.

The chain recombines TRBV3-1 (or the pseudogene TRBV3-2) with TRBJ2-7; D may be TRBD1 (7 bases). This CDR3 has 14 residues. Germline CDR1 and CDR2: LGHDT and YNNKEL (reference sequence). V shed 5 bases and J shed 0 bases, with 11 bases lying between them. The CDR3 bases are TGTGCCAGCAGCTTGCAGGGGGGCTCCTACGAGCAGTACTTC. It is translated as CASSLQGGSYEQYF.

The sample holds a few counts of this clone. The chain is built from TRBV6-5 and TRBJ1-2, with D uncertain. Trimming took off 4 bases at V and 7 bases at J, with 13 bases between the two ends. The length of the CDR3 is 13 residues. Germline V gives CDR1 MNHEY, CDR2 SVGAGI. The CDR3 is CASSSLGGPGYTF. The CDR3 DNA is TGTGCCAGCAGTTCCCTAGGAGGGCCTGGCTACACCTTC.

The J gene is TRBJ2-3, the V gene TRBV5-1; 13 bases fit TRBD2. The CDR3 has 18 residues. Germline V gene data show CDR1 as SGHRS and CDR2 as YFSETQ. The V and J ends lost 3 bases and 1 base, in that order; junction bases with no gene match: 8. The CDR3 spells CASSSRTSGGGGTDTQYF. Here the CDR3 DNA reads TGCGCCAGCAGCTCCCGGACTAGCGGGGGCGGAGGCACAGATACGCAGTATTTT.

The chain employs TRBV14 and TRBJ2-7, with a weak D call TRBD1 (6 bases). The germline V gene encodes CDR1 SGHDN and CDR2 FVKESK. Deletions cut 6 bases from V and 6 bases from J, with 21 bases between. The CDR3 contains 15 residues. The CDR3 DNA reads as TGTGCCAGCAGTTTCTGGGGCAGGGGATTCGGCGAGCAGTACTTC. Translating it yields CASSFWGRGFGEQYF. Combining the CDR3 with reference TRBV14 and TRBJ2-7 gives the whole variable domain EAGVTQFPSHSVIEKGQTVTLRCDPISGHDNLYWYRRVMGKEIKFLLHFVKESKQDESGMPNNRFLAERTGGTYSTLKVQPAELEDSGVYFCASSFWGRGFGEQYFGPGTRLTVT.

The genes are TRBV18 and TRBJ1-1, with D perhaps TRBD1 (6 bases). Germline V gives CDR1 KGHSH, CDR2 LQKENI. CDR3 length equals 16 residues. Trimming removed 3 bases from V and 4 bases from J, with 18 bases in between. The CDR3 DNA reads TGTGCCAGCTCACCTCGGGACATAACAACAGCCACTGAAGCTTTCTTT. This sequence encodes CASSPRDITTATEAFF.

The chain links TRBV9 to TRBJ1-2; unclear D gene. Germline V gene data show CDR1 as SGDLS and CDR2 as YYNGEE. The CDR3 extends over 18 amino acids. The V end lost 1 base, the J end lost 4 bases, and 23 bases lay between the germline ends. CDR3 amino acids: CASSVLHSPAPGSYGYTF. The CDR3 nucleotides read TGTGCCAGCAGCGTACTCCACTCCCCAGCACCCGGGTCCTATGGCTACACCTTC.

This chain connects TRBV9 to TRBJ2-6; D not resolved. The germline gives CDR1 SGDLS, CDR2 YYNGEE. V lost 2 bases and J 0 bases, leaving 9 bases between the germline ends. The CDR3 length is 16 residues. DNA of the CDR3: TGTGCCAGCAGCGTGAAGCTTGGCTCTGGGGCCAACGTCCTGACTTTC. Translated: CASSVKLGSGANVLTF.

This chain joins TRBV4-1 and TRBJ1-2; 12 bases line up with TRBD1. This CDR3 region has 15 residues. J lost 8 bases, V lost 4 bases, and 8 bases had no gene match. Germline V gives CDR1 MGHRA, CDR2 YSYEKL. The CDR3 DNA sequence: TGCGCCAGCAGCCGTACCGGGACAGGGGGCAAGGGCTACACCTTC. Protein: CASSRTGTGGKGYTF.

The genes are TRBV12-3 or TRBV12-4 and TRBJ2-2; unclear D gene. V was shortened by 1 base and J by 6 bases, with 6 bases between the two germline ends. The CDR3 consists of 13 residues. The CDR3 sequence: CASSLGQAGELFF. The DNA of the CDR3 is TGTGCCAGCAGTTTAGGGCAGGCCGGGGAGCTGTTTTTT.

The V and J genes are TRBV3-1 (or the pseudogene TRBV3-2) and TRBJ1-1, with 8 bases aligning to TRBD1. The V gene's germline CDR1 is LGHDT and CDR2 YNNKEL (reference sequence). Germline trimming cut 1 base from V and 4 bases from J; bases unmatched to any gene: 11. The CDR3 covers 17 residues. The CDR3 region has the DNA TGTGCCAGCAGCCAAGCAGGGACCCGCACAGGGGGCACTGAAGCTTTCTTT. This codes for CASSQAGTRTGGTEAFF.

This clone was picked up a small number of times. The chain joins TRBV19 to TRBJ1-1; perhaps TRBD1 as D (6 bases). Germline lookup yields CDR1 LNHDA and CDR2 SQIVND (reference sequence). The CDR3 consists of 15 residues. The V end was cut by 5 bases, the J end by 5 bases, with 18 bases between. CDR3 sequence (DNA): TGTGCCAGTAGTCCCCGGTACAGGGTAGCGACTGAAGCTTTCTTT. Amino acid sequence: CASSPRYRVATEAFF.

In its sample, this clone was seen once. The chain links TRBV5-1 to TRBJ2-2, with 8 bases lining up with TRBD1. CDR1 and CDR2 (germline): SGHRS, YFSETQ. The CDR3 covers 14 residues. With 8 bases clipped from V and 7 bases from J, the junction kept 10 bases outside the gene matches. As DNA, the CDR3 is TGCGCCAGATATTGGACAGGGCATAACGGGGAGCTGTTTTTT. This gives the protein CARYWTGHNGELFF.

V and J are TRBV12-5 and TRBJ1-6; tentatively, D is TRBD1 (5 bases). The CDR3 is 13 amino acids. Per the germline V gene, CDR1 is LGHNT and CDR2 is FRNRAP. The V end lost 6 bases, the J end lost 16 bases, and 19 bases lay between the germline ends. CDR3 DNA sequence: TGTGCTAGTGGCTCACCGGGACTCCTATCTCTCCACTTT. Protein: CASGSPGLLSLHF.

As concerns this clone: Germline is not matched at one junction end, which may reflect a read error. The CDR3 DNA follows: TGTGCCAGCAGTTACTCGAGGTCCTACTTT. It specifies CASSYSRSYF. This sequence joins TRBV6-5 and TRBJ1-6; D unclear. CDR1 MNHEY and CDR2 SVGAGI come from the germline V gene. The CDR3 is made up of 10 amino acids.